This T cell receptor beta chain was captured by sequencing in a study of response to subunit inactivated influenza vaccine. A word on this clonotype: Its antigen is not known.

Whole-study results and caveats: Researchers suggested that each seasonal influenza vaccination recruits few new T cells.

Germline lookup yields CDR1 SGHTA and CDR2 FQGNSA. The J segment lost 5 bases and the V segment lost 11 bases, leaving 7 bases of the junction unmatched. This CDR3 has 13 amino acids. MiXCR, applied by TCRdb to the RT-PCR reads, yields one record per CDR3 protein. The top ten clones hold approximately 10% of a sample with hundreds of thousands of distinct CDR3 sequences, around 18% of them seen once. The sequenced sample was PBMCs from blood, obtained 5 to 6 days after vaccination. The TCR comes from a man between 45 and 60 years old who received an inactivated influenza vaccine. This rearrangement joins TRBV7-2 to TRBJ2-2; 8 bases line up with TRBD1. This CDR3 reads CAAGTGLTGELFF. In DNA, the CDR3 is TGTGCCGCTGGGACAGGTCTTACCGGGGAGCTGTTTTTT.